This note documents a single T cell receptor beta chain sequence. Its recognized antigen is unknown. No base-level quality is on record; no much larger clone is a single base apart. This sample stems from a study of blood T cell repertoires in COVID-19 (dated by TCRdb to 2020 to 2021). Looking at the study overall: Samples covering the acute and convalescent phases of COVID-19 were provided by collaborators in the United States, Italy and Spain. The dataset comprised deeply sampled blood TCRbeta repertoires from subjects exposed to, actively infected with, or recovered from COVID-19. Sample metadata almost always included a de-identified subject ID, COVID-19 status, age in years and sex. HLA class I and class II types, where available, came from metadata supplied by the sample provider rather than from assay-based typing. The repertoires were made available in a free public database intended to serve as a resource for research on the immune response to SARS-CoV-2. The material from the prospective study consisted of cDNA or gDNA derived from T cells, B-cell-depleted T cells, or PBMCs. The samples were drawn from the first 160 participants of the ongoing ImmuneRACE study and from 1,200 or so subjects provided by 6 global collaborators. Broad study findings and their caveats: Clinical and demographic metadata were provided uncurated, with the amount varying by source and participant.

Collaborating institutions collected whole blood in K2EDTA tubes following their own protocols. For TCRbeta analysis, collaborator samples were shipped as frozen whole blood, as isolated PBMCs, or as DNA extracted from either sample type. TCRbeta CDR3 regions were amplified from genomic DNA using the immunoSEQ Assay, a bias-controlled multiplex PCR. The paper's data handling went like this. Within the assay, amplification of reference gene primers was used to estimate how many nucleated cells each sample contained. To quantify the absolute abundance of each unique TCRbeta CDR3 rearrangement, sequence reads were collapsed and filtered. For each sample, productive Simpson clonality was calculated as the square root of Simpson's diversity index across productive rearrangements. TCRdb mirrors the immuneACCESS table, restricted to in-frame sequences. Some clones are absent from its copies; in checked studies, under half trace to an unresolved V gene, and the reason for the others is unknown. V and J calls and clone size are given by that table; D and trimming were obtained from the DNA. The sample includes under 45,000 clones, with around 80% observed a single time. The top ten hold around 35% of the sample.

This receptor was obtained from a man aged 55 to 69 with acute or convalescent COVID-19. What was sequenced was peripheral blood.

The CDR3: CASSGANSETGGKYEQYF. The DNA sequence is as follows: TGTGCCAGCAGCGGAGCTAATTCGGAGACAGGGGGCAAATACGAGCAGTACTTC. The rearrangement combines TRBV9 with TRBJ2-7, with 10 bases matching TRBD1. V loses 3 bases at its end and J loses 4 bases; junction bases beyond the gene matches: 16. CDR1 and CDR2, looked up from the germline V gene, are SGDLS and YYNGEE. Measured from the cysteine to the phenylalanine, the CDR3 is 18 residues long. Only the CDR3 portion is preserved as DNA: 54 bases, with reading frame beginning at the first base. Joined to the reference TRBV9 and TRBJ2-7 proteins, this CDR3 gives the full variable domain: DSGVTQTPKHLITATGQRVTLRCSPRSGDLSVYWYQQSLDQGLQFLIQYYNGEERAKGNILERFSAQQFPDLHSELNLSSLELGDSALYFCASSGANSETGGKYEQYFGPGTRLTVT.